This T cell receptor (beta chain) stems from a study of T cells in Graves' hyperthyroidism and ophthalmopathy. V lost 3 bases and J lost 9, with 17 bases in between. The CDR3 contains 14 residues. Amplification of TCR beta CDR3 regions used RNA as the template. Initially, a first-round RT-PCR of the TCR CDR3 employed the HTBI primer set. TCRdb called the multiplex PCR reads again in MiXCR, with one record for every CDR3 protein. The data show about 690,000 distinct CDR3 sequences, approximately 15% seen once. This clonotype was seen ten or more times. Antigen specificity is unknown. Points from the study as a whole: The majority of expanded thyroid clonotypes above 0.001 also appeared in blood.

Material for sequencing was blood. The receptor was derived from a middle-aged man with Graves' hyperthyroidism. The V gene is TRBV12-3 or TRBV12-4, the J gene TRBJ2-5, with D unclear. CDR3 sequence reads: CASSFLPGQVAQYF. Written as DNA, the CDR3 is TGTGCCAGCAGTTTCCTACCCGGCCAGGTCGCCCAGTACTTC.